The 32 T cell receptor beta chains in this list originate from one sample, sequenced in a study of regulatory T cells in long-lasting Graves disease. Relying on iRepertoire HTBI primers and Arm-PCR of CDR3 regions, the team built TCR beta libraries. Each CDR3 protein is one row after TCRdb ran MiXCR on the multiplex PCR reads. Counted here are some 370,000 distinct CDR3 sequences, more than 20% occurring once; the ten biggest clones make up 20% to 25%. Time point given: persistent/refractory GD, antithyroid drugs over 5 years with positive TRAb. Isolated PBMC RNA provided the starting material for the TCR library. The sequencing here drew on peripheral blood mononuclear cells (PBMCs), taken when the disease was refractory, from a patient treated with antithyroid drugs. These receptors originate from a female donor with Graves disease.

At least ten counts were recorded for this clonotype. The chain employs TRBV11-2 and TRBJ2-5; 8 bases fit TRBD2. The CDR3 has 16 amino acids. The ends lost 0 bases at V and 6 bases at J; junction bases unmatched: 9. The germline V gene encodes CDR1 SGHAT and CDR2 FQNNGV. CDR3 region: CASSLDGGDIRKTQYF. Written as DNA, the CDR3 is TGTGCCAGCAGCTTAGACGGGGGGGACATCCGAAAGACCCAGTACTTC.

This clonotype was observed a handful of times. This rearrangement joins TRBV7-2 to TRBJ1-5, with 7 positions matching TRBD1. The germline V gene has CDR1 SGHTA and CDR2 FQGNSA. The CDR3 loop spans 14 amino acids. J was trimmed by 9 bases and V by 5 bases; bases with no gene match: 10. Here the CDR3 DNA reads TGTGCCAGCAGCCCCCGACAGGGACCCTTGCCCCAGCATTTT. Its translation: CASSPRQGPLPQHF.

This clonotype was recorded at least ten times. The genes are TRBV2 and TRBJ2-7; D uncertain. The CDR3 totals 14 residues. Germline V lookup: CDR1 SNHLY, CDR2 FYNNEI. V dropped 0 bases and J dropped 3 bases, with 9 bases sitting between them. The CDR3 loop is CASSEAGLLYEQYF. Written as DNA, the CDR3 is TGTGCCAGCAGTGAAGCCGGCCTACTCTACGAGCAGTACTTC.

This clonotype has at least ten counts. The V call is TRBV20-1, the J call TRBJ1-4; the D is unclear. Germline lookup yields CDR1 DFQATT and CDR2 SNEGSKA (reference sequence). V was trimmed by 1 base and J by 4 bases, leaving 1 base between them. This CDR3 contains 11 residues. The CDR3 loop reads CSARVNEKLFF. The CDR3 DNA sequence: TGCAGTGCTAGAGTTAATGAAAAACTGTTTTTT.

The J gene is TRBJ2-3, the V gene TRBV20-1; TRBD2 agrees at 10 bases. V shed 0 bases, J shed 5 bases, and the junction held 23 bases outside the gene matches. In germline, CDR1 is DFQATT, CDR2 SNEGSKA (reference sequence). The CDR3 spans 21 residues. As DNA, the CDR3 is TGCAGTGCTAGAGATTGGGGGCTAGCGGGAGAGAGCCCTAGGACTTTAGATACGCAGTATTTT. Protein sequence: CSARDWGLAGESPRTLDTQYF.

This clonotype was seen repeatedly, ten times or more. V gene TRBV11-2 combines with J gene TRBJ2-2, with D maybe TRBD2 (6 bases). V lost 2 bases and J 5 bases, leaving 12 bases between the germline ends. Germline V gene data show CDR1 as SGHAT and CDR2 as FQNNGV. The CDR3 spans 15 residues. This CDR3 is CASSLRDLLTGELFF. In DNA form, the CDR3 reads TGTGCCAGCAGCTTACGGGACTTACTTACCGGGGAGCTGTTTTTT.

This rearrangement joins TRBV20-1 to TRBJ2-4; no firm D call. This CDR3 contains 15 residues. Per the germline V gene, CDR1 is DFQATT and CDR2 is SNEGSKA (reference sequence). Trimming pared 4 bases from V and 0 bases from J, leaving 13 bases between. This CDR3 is CSANPPPRAKNIQYF. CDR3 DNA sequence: TGCAGTGCTAACCCCCCCCCCCGAGCCAAAAACATTCAGTACTTC.

CDR3: CASSSRAPDQPQHF. The CDR3 DNA reads TGTGCCAGCAGTTCCAGGGCCCCCGATCAGCCCCAGCATTTT. The chain combines TRBV6-2 or TRBV6-3 with TRBJ1-5; D possibly corresponds to TRBD1 (5 bases). Trimming took off 4 bases at V and 5 bases at J, with 12 bases between the two ends. The CDR3 covers 14 residues. Germline CDR1 is MNHEY and CDR2 is SVGEGT.

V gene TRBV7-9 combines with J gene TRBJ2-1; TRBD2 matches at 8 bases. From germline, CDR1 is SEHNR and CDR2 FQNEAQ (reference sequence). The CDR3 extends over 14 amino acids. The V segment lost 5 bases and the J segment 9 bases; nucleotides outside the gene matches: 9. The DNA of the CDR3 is TGTGCCAGCAGCCCCGGGGGGGGGAACCGTGAGCAGTTCTTC. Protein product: CASSPGGGNREQFF.

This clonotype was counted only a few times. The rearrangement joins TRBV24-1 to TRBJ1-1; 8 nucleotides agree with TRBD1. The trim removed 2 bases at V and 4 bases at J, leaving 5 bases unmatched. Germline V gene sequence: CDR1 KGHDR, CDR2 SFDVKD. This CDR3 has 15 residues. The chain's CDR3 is CATSDSDRVATEAFF. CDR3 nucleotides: TGTGCCACCAGTGATTCGGACAGGGTAGCCACTGAAGCTTTCTTT.

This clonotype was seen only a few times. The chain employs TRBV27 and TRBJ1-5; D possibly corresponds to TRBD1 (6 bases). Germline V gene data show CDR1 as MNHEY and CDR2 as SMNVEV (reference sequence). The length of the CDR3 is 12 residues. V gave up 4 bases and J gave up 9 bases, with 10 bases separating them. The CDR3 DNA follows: TGTGCCAGCAGTTCAGGGGTGAGGCCCCAGCATTTT. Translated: CASSSGVRPQHF.

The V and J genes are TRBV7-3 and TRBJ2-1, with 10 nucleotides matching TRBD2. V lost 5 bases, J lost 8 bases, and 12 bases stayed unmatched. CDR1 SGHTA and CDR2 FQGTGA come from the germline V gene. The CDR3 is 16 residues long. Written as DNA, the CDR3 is TGTGCCAGCAGCCCTCGGGCTAGCGGGAGTGGGGATGAGCAGTTCTTC. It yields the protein CASSPRASGSGDEQFF.

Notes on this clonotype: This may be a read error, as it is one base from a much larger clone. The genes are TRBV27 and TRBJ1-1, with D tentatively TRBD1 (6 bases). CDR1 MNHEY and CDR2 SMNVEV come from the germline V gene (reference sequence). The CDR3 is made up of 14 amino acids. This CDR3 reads CAGRPTGSNTEAFF. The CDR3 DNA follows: TGTGCCGGCAGACCCACAGGGTCCAACACTGAAGCTTTCTTT.

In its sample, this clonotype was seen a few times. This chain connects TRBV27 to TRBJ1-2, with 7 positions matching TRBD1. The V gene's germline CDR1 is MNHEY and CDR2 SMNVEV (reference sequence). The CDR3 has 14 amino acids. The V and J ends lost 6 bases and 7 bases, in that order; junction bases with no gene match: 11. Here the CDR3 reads CASSLSVGGFGYTF. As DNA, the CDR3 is TGTGCCAGCAGCCTCTCCGTAGGGGGCTTTGGCTACACCTTC.

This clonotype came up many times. This CDR3 is CASSLRQNQETQYF. CDR3 coding DNA: TGTGCCAGCAGCTTGAGACAGAACCAAGAGACCCAGTACTTC. This chain uses TRBV5-8 with TRBJ2-5; tentative D call: TRBD1 (5 bases). Germline CDR1 and CDR2: SGHTS and YDEGEE. V lost 1 base and J lost 0, with 7 bases in between. This CDR3 has 14 amino acids.

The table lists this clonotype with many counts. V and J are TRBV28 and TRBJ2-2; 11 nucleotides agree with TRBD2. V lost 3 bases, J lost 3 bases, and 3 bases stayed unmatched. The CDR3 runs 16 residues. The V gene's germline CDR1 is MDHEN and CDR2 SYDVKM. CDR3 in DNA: TGTGCCAGCAGTTTTAGCGGGAGGGCCGACACCGGGGAGCTGTTTTTT. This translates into CASSFSGRADTGELFF.

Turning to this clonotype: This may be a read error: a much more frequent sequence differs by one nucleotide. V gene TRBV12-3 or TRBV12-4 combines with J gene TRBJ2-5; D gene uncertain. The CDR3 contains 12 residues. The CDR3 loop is CAGSSRSETQYF. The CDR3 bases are TGTGCCGGCAGTTCTCGGTCGGAGACCCAGTACTTC.

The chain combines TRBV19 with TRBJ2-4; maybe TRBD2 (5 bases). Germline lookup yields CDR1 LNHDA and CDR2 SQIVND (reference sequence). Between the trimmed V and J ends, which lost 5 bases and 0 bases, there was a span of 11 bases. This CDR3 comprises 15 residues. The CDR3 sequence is CASSPGILAKNIQYF. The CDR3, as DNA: TGTGCCAGTAGTCCCGGGATATTAGCCAAAAACATTCAGTACTTC.

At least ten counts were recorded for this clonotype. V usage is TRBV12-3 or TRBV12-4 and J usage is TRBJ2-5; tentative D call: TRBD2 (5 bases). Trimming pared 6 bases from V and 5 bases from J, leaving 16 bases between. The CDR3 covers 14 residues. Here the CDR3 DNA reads TGTGCCAGCAGCTACGGGGAGATCTGGGAGACCCAGTACTTC. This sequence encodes CASSYGEIWETQYF.

Here the CDR3 reads CATWGQGADYGYTF. The CDR3 DNA is TGTGCCACCTGGGGACAGGGGGCTGACTATGGCTACACCTTC. The chain uses TRBV15 and TRBJ1-2; 12 bases are shared with TRBD1. This CDR3 region has 14 residues. V trimming: 8 bases; J trimming: 3 bases; junction bases outside the gene matches: 4. Germline loops: CDR1 LNHNV, CDR2 YYDKDF (reference sequence).

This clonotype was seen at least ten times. Here the CDR3 DNA reads TGTGCCAGCAGTTTAGAGAGGACAGGAGTTCAAGAGACCCAGTACTTC. Translation: CASSLERTGVQETQYF. This chain links TRBV28 with TRBJ2-5, with 7 bases fitting TRBD1. Germline V gene lookup returns CDR1 MDHEN and CDR2 SYDVKM. The ends lost 2 bases at V and 2 bases at J; junction bases unmatched: 8. The CDR3 loop spans 16 amino acids.

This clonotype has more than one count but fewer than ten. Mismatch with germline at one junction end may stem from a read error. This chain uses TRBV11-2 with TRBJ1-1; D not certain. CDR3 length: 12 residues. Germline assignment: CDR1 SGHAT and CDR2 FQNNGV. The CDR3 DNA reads TGTGCCGGCAGCTTAGGTGGCACTGAAGCTTTCTTT. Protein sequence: CAGSLGGTEAFF.

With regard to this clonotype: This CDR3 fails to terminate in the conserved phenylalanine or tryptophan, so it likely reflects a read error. For the CDR3, the DNA is TGTGCCAGCAGAACCCCGGGGCGGGTGGTGAACACTGAAGCTTTCGTT. This gives the protein CASRTPGRVVNTEAFV. V usage is TRBV6-1 and J usage is TRBJ1-1; TRBD1 is a possible D gene (5 bases). From germline, CDR1 is MNHNS and CDR2 SASEGT. Trimming cost V 6 bases and J 0 bases, with 17 bases left between them. This CDR3 is built from 16 residues.

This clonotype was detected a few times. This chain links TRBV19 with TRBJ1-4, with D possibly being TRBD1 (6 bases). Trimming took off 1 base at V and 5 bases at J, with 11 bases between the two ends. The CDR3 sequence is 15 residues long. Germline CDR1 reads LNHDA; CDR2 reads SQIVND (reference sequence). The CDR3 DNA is TGTGCCAGTAGTATAGGTCCGGGGACAAATGAAAAACTGTTTTTT. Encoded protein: CASSIGPGTNEKLFF. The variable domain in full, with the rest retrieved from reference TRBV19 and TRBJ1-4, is DGGITQSPKYLFRKEGQNVTLSCEQNLNHDAMYWYRQDPGQGLRLIYYSQIVNDFQKGDIAEGYSVSREKKESFPLTVTSAQKNPTAFYLCASSIGPGTNEKLFFGSGTQLSVL.

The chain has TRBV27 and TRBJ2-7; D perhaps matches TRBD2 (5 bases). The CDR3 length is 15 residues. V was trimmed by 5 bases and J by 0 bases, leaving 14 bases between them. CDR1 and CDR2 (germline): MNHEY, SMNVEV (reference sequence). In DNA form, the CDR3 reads TGTGCCAGCAGTCCAGCCCGGGAATACTCCTACGAGCAGTACTTC. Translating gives CASSPAREYSYEQYF.

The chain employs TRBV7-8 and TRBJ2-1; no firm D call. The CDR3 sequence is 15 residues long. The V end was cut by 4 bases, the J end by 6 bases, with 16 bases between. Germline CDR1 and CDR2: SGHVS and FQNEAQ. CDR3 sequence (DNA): TGTGCCAGCAGCTATCGGACCCGACCAGGCAATGAGCAGTTCTTC. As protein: CASSYRTRPGNEQFF.

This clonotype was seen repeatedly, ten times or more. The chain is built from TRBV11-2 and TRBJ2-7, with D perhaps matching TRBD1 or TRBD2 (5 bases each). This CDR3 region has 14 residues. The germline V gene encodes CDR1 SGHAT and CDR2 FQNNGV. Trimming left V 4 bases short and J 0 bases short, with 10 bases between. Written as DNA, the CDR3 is TGTGCCAGCAGCTCCCGGGACGGCTCCTACGAGCAGTACTTC. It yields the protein CASSSRDGSYEQYF.

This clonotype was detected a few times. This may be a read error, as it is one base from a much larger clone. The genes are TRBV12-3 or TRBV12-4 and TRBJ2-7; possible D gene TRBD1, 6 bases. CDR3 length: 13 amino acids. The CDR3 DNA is TGTGCCAGCAAGCAACAGGGCAGGCCAGAGCAGCACTTC. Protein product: CASKQQGRPEQHF.

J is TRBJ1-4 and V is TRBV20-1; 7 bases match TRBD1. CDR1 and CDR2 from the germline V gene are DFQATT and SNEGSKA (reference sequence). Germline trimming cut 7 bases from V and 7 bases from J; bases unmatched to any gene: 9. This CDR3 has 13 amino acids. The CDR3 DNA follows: TGCAGTGTAAATAGACAGGGCACTGAAAAACTGTTTTTT. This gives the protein CSVNRQGTEKLFF.

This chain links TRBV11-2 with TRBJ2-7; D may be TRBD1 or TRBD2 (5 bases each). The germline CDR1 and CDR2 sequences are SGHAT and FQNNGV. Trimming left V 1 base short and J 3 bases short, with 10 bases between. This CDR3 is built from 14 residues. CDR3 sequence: CASSLAPGSYEQYF. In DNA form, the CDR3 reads TGTGCCAGCAGCTTAGCCCCAGGGAGCTACGAGCAGTACTTC.

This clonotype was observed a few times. DNA of the CDR3: TGTGCCAGCAGTTACCACCCTGGGGTAAGGTGGTACGAGCAGTACTTC. This gives the protein CASSYHPGVRWYEQYF. The chain uses TRBV6-5 and TRBJ2-7, with unresolved D. Trimming removed 2 bases at V and 4 bases at J, with 18 bases between. The germline CDR1 and CDR2 sequences are MNHEY and SVGAGI. The CDR3 length is 16 residues.

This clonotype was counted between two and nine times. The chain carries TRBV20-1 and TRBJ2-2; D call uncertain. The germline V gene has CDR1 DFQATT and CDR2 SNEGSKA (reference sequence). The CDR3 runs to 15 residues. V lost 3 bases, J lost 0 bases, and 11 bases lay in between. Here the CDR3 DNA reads TGCAGTGCTAGCCGACATGGGACGAACACCGGGGAGCTGTTTTTT. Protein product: CSASRHGTNTGELFF.